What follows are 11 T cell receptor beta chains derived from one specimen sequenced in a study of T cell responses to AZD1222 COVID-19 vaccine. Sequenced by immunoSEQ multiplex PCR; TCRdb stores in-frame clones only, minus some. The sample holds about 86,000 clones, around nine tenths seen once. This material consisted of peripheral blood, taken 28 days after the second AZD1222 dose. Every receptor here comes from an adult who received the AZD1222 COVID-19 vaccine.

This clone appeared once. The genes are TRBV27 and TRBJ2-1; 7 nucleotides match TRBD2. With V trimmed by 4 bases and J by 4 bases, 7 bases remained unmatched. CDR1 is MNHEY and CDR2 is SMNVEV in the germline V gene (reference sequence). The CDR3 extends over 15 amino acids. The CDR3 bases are TGTGCCAGCAGTTCGGGGACGGGGGGATACAATGAGCAGTTCTTC. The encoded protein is CASSSGTGGYNEQFF.

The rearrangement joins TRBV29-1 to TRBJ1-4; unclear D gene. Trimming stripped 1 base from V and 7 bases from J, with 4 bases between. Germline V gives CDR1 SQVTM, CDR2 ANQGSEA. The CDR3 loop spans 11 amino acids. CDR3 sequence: CSVEVFEKLFF. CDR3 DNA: TGCAGCGTTGAAGTCTTTGAAAAACTGTTTTTT.

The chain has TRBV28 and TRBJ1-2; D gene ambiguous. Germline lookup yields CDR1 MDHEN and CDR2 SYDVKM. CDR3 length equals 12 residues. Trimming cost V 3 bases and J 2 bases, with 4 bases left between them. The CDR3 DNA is TGTGCCAGCAGTTTGGGAAACTATGGCTACACCTTC. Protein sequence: CASSLGNYGYTF.

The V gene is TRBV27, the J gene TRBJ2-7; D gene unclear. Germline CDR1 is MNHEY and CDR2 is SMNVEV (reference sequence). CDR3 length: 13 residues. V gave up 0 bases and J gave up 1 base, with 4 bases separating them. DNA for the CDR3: TGTGCCAGCAGTTTATCGCAGTCCTACGAGCAGTACTTC. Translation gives CASSLSQSYEQYF.

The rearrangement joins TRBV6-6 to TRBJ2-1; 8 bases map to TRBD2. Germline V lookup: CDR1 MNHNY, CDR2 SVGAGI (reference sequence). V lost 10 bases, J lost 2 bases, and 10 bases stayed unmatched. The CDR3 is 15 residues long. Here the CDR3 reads CATSWGAGAYNEQFF. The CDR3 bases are TGTGCCACCTCTTGGGGAGCGGGGGCCTACAATGAGCAGTTCTTC.

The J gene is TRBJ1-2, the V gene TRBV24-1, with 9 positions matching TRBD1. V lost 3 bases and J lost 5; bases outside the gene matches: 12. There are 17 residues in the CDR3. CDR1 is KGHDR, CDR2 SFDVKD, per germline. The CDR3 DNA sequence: TGTGCCACCAGTGATCGGGGGGAACAGGGGGCCGAATATGGCTACACCTTC. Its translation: CATSDRGEQGAEYGYTF.

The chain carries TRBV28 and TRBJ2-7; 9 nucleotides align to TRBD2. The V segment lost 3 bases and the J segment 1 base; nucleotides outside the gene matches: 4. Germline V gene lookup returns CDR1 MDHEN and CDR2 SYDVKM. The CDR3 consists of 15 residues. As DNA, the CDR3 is TGTGCCAGCAGTTTCGCGGGAGGGCTATCCTACGAGCAGTACTTC. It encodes CASSFAGGLSYEQYF.

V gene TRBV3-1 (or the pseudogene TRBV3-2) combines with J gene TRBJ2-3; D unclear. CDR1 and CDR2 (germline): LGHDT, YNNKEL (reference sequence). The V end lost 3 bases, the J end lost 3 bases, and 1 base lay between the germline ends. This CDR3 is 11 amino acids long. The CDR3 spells CASSQTDTQYF. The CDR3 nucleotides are TGTGCCAGCAGCCAGACAGATACGCAGTATTTT.

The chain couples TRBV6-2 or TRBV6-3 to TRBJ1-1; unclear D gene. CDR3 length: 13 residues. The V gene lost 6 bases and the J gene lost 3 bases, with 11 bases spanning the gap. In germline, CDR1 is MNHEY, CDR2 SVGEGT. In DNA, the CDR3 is TGTGCCAGCAGCTCCTACCCGGACACTGAAGCTTTCTTT. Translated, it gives CASSSYPDTEAFF.

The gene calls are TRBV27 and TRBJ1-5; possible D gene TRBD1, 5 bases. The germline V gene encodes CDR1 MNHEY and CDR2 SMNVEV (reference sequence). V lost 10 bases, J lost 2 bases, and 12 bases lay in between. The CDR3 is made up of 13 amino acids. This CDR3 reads CATSFRGNQPQHF. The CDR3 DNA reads TGTGCCACCTCCTTCAGGGGCAATCAGCCCCAGCATTTT.

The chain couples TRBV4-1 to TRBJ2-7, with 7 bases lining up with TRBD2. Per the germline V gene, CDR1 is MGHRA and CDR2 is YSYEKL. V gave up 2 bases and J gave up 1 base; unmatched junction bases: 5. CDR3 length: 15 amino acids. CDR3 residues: CASSQILASSYEQYF. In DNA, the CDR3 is TGCGCCAGCAGCCAAATACTAGCGAGTTCCTACGAGCAGTACTTC.